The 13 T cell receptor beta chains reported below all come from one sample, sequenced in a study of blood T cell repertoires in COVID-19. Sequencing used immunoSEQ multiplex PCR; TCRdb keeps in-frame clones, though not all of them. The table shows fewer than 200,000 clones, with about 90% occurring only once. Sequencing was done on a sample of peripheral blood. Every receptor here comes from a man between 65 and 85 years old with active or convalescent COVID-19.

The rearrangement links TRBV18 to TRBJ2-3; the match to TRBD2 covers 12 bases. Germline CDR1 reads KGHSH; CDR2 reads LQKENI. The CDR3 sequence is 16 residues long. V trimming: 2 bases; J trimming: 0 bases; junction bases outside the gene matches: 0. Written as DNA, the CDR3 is TGTGCCAGCTCACCAGGGACTAGCGGGAGCACAGATACGCAGTATTTT. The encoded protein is CASSPGTSGSTDTQYF. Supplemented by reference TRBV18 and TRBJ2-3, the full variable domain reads NAGVMQNPRHLVRRRGQEARLRCSPMKGHSHVYWYRQLPEEGLKFMVYLQKENIIDESGMPKERFSAEFPKEGPSILRIQQVVRGDSAAYFCASSPGTSGSTDTQYFGPGTRLTVL.

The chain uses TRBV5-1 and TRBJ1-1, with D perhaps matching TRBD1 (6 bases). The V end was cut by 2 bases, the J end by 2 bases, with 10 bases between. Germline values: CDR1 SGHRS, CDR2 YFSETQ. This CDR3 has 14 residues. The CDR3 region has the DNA TGCGCCAGCAGCTTAGGGACAATTAACACTGAAGCTTTCTTT. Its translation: CASSLGTINTEAFF.

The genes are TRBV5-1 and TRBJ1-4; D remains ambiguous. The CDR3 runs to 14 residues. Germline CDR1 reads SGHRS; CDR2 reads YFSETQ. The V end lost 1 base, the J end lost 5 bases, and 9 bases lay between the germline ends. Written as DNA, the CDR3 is TGCGCCAGCAGCTTGTCGGCGGAGAATGAAAAACTGTTTTTT. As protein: CASSLSAENEKLFF.

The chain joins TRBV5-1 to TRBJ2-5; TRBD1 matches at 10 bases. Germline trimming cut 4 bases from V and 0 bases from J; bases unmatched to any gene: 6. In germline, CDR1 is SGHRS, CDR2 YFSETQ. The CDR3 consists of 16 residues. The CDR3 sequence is CASSPRTGGNQETQYF. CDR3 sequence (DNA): TGCGCCAGCAGCCCCCGGACAGGGGGGAACCAAGAGACCCAGTACTTC.

Here the CDR3 reads CAQGLNYGYTF. In DNA, the CDR3 is TGTGCCCAGGGGCTTAACTATGGCTACACCTTC. V usage is TRBV30 and J usage is TRBJ1-2; D possibly corresponds to TRBD1 (6 bases). The CDR3 extends over 11 amino acids. V lost 8 bases and J 1 base, leaving 8 bases between the germline ends. Germline CDR1 and CDR2: GTSNPN and SVGIG (reference sequence).

The CDR3 DNA reads as TGTGCCAGCAGTTACGCGGGCAGGGGTAATTCACCCCTCCACTTT. Residues: CASSYAGRGNSPLHF. The rearrangement uses TRBV6-6 and TRBJ1-6; possibly TRBD1 for D (6 bases). The CDR3 consists of 15 residues. Germline-derived CDR1 and CDR2 are MNHNY and SVGAGI (reference sequence). Trimming took 2 bases from V and 6 from J, leaving 11 bases between them.

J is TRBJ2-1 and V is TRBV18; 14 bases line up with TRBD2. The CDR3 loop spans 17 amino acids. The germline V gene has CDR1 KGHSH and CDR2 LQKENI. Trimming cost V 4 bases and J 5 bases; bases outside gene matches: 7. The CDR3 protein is CASSLGLAGAGDNEQFF. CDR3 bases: TGTGCCAGCTCACTGGGACTAGCGGGAGCAGGCGACAATGAGCAGTTCTTC.

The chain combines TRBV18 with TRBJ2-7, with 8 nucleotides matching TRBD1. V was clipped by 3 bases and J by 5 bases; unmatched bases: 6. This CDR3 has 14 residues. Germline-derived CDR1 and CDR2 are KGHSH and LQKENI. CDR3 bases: TGTGCCAGCTCACCCCAGGGGGCCCTAAACGAGCAGTACTTC. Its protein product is CASSPQGALNEQYF.

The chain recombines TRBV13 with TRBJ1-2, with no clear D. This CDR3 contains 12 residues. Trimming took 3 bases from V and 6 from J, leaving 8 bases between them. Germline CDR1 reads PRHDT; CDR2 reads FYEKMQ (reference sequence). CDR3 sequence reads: CASSLGTDGYTF. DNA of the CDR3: TGTGCCAGCAGCTTGGGCACCGATGGCTACACCTTC.

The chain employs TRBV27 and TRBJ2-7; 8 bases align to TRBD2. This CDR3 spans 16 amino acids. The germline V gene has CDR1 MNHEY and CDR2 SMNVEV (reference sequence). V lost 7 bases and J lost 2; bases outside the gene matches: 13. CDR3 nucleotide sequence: TGTGCCAGCAATCACCGGGCTAGCGGGTCGACCTACGAGCAGTACTTC. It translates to CASNHRASGSTYEQYF.

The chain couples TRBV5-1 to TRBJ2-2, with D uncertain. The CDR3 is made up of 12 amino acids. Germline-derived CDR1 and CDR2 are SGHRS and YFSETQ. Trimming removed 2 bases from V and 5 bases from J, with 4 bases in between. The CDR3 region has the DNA TGCGCCAGCAGCTTATTAACCGGGGAGCTGTTTTTT. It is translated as CASSLLTGELFF.

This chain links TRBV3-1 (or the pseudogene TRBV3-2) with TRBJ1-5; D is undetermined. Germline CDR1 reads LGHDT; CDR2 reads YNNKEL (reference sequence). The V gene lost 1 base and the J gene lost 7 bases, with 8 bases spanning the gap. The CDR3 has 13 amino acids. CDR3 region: CASSQGEAQPQHF. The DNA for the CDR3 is TGTGCCAGCAGCCAAGGTGAGGCCCAGCCCCAGCATTTT.

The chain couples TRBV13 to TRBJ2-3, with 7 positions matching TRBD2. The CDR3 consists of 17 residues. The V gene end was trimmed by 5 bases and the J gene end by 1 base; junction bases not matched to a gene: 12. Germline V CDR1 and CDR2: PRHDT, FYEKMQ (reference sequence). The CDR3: CASSPSAGVRGTDTQYF. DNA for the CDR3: TGTGCCAGCAGCCCCAGCGCGGGAGTTAGGGGCACAGATACGCAGTATTTT.